This T cell receptor (beta chain) was captured by sequencing in a study of cytomegalovirus exposure and HLA in healthy donors. Findings and limits, study-wide: Rarity marked most TCR sequences, yet some public TCRs occurred in many donors.

Germline lookup yields CDR1 SGHVS and CDR2 FNYEAQ. CDR3 length: 16 residues. Between the trimmed V and J ends, which lost 1 base and 4 bases, there was a span of 13 bases. At the time of sampling, donors were nominally healthy, though unrecorded immune exposures were likely. Concerning this clone: Its target is not known.

The PCR used 60 Vbeta and 13 Jbeta primers. The repertoire was sequenced with immunoSEQ multiplex PCR; TCRdb's copy has only in-frame clones and lacks some. The table lists about 150,000 clones, roughly four fifths of them singletons. The TCR comes from a male donor in good health and CMV-seronegative. Sequenced input: PBMCs. This sequence joins TRBV7-6 and TRBJ1-4; the D is unclear. CDR3 protein: CASSLGVTSFNEKLFF. CDR3 sequence (DNA): TGTGCCAGCAGCTTAGGTGTTACCAGTTTTAATGAAAAACTGTTTTTT.